This T cell receptor beta chain is from a study of blood T cell repertoires in COVID-19. The overall study: Donors in the United States, Italy and Spain gave samples during acute or convalescent COVID-19. T cells, B-cell-depleted T cells, or PBMCs supplied cDNA or gDNA.

Germline assignment: CDR1 PRHDT and CDR2 FYEKMQ (reference sequence). V lost 5 bases to trimming and J lost 10 bases; unmatched junction nucleotides: 8. The CDR3 is 14 amino acids. Patients from Seattle were sampled longitudinally, starting during active infection. Authors' data handling: Scientists estimated how many nucleated cells there were by amplifying reference gene primers. Sequenced by immunoSEQ multiplex PCR; TCRdb stores in-frame clones only, minus some. V and J calls and clone size come straight from that table; D and trimming were deduced from the DNA. The sample yields roughly 130,000 clones, less than 90% seen once.

The source of this sequence is a man aged 25 to 45 with COVID-19, enrolled during active disease. V gene TRBV13 combines with J gene TRBJ2-1; 10 nucleotides agree with TRBD2. Sequences were obtained from peripheral blood. CDR3: CASSPTTSGIEQFF. In DNA form, the CDR3 reads TGTGCCAGCAGCCCGACTACTAGCGGGATAGAGCAGTTCTTC.